This T cell receptor beta chain was recorded in a study of technical replicates of blood from a few donors. Germline values: CDR1 MDHEN, CDR2 SYDVKM. Trimming at V came to 7 bases and at J to 5 bases, leaving 9 bases not matched to a gene. The length of the CDR3 is 15 residues. Profiled with immunoSEQ multiplex PCR; TCRdb holds only in-frame clones, not every one. This sample has tens of thousands of clones, with 96% found just once. The TCR originated in a human donor in good health. The sample taken for sequencing was T cells isolated from PBMCs. The chain has TRBV28 and TRBJ2-5, with TRBD1 identical over 11 bases. The CDR3 is CASISGQGGWETQYF. CDR3 nucleotides: TGTGCCAGCATCTCGGGACAGGGGGGATGGGAGACCCAGTACTTC.